These T cell receptor beta chains were read from a single sample in a study of blood T cell repertoires in COVID-19. Clones were sequenced by immunoSEQ multiplex PCR, and TCRdb holds only the in-frame ones, with some missing. This table holds 200,000 to 250,000 clones, about 88% found once. Sequencing was done on a sample of peripheral blood. The receptor source for this set is a woman aged 45-65 years with COVID-19, enrolled during active disease. Each CDR3 is given with its conserved first and last residue. Fields, in order: CDR3 DNA, CDR3 protein, clone size, V gene, D gene, J gene. D genes are given only for firm matches. Not every row has a clone size; where given, it reads once, few, many or a size class.

TGTGCCAGCAGGGTTTATACAGGGAATGATGAGCAGTTCTTC	CASRVYTGNDEQFF	once	TRBV27	-	TRBJ2-1
TGCGCCAGCAGCCAAGTAGAAGGGGGCGGTGGCTACACCTTC	CASSQVEGGGGYTF	-	TRBV4-3	TRBD1	TRBJ1-2
TGTGCCAGCAGTGGGGGGGTCTCTGGAAACACCATATATTTT	CASSGGVSGNTIYF	-	TRBV9	-	TRBJ1-3
TGTGCCATCAGTGGGAAAAGCGGGGGCCCCTACAATGAGCAGTTCTTC	CAISGKSGGPYNEQFF	-	TRBV10-3	TRBD2	TRBJ2-1
TGTGCCAGCTCACCTTCAGGGGGCACCGGGGAGCTGTTTTTT	CASSPSGGTGELFF	-	TRBV18	TRBD1	TRBJ2-2
TGTGCCAGCAGCCAAGATGAGGTGAACACCGGGGAGCTGTTTTTT	CASSQDEVNTGELFF	-	TRBV3-1/TRBV3-2	-	TRBJ2-2
TGTGCCAGCAGTGAGGGCAGGTCTAATGAAAAACTGTTTTTT	CASSEGRSNEKLFF	once	TRBV11-3	-	TRBJ1-4
TGTGCCAGTAGTCAGGGGGCGAGATGGGGCAATGAGCAGTTCTTC	CASSQGARWGNEQFF	-	TRBV19	TRBD1	TRBJ2-1
TGTGCCAGCAGCCAAGGACACCCAGATACGCAGTATTTT	CASSQGHPDTQYF	-	TRBV14	-	TRBJ2-3
TGTGCCAGCAGCCCTAAAGGACCGGACAGGGGGCCAGGAAACACCATATATTTT	CASSPKGPDRGPGNTIYF	few	TRBV11-2	TRBD1	TRBJ1-3
TGCGCCAGCAGCCAAGAGACTCGGGGGGCCGGGGCCAACGTCCTGACTTTC	CASSQETRGAGANVLTF	-	TRBV4-1	-	TRBJ2-6
TGTGCCAGCAGCCCGACAGGGAGAGAGCAGTACTTC	CASSPTGREQYF	-	TRBV11-2	TRBD1	TRBJ2-7
TGTGCCAGCAGACTCGACAGGGGCTATGGCTACACCTTC	CASRLDRGYGYTF	-	TRBV25-1	TRBD1	TRBJ1-2
TGTGCCAGCATTACCGGCCCGGGGGGAGAAAAACTGTTTTTT	CASITGPGGEKLFF	-	TRBV2	-	TRBJ1-4
TGTGCCAGCAGCAAGCGCAACAGGGGCTTTTCCGCTGGGGCCAACGTCCTGACTTTC	CASSKRNRGFSAGANVLTF	-	TRBV21-1	-	TRBJ2-6
TGTGCCAGTAGTATAGTGGGAGGTTGGGGTGAAGCTTTCTTT	CASSIVGGWGEAFF	-	TRBV19	-	TRBJ1-1
TGTGCCAGCAGCAGACAGGGGTTGGGGAATCAGCCCCAGCATTTT	CASSRQGLGNQPQHF	-	TRBV7-9	TRBD1	TRBJ1-5
TGTGCCAGCGGGGGCAGGGGGCAAAGGGGCTACACCTTC	CASGGRGQRGYTF	once	TRBV2	TRBD1	TRBJ1-2
TGTGCCAGCAGTCTTGACCCCCTAGCCTCCTACGAGCAGTACTTC	CASSLDPLASYEQYF	-	TRBV6-6	-	TRBJ2-7
TGTGCCAGCAGCCAAGAAGTCGGCACAGCCTACAATGAGCAGTTCTTC	CASSQEVGTAYNEQFF	-	TRBV14	-	TRBJ2-1
TGCGCCAGCAGCCAACAACAGGGGTGGTCCTACAATGAGCAGTTCTTC	CASSQQQGWSYNEQFF	-	TRBV4-3	TRBD1	TRBJ2-1
TGTGCCTGGAGCCTGATAGGGGACTACGAGCAGTACTTC	CAWSLIGDYEQYF	-	TRBV30	-	TRBJ2-7
TGTGCCAGCAGCTCCAGGGGGCTGGTAGATACGCAGTATTTT	CASSSRGLVDTQYF	-	TRBV5-6	TRBD1	TRBJ2-3
TGTGCCACCAGTGATGTAACAGGGGGCTGGGGTCAGCCCCAGCATTTT	CATSDVTGGWGQPQHF	-	TRBV24-1	TRBD1	TRBJ1-5
TGTGCCTGGAGTGTTGGGGCGGAAAAACTGTTTTTT	CAWSVGAEKLFF	-	TRBV30	-	TRBJ1-4
TGTGCCAGCAGCTTCGCGGGACAGGGAGGAAACACCATATATTTT	CASSFAGQGGNTIYF	-	TRBV11-2	TRBD1	TRBJ1-3
TGTGCCAGCACCTTAACGCCTGGGGGGAGGGGTGAGCAGTTCTTC	CASTLTPGGRGEQFF	few	TRBV6-6	TRBD2	TRBJ2-1
TGTGCCAGCAGCTCGACTAGCGGATACAATGAGCAGTTCTTC	CASSSTSGYNEQFF	-	TRBV7-2	TRBD2	TRBJ2-1
TGTGCCAGCAGCCTAAGCCCAGGTCCTCCCTACGAGCAGTACTTC	CASSLSPGPPYEQYF	-	TRBV7-2	-	TRBJ2-7
TGTGCCATCAGCGGGACTAGCGGGGTAAAGGATCAAGAGACCCAGTACTTC	CAISGTSGVKDQETQYF	-	TRBV10-3	TRBD2	TRBJ2-5
TGTGCCAGCAGTTCGTCAGGGGGCCTCAATCAGCCCCAGCATTTT	CASSSSGGLNQPQHF	-	TRBV25-1	TRBD1	TRBJ1-5
TGTGCCAGCAGCCCCCCAGACAGGGGAGGAGAGCAGTACTTC	CASSPPDRGGEQYF	-	TRBV7-9	TRBD1	TRBJ2-7
TGCGCCAGCAGCCAAGTAGGAGGGACCAACTATGGCTACACCTTC	CASSQVGGTNYGYTF	-	TRBV4-3	-	TRBJ1-2
TGTGCCAGCAGCTTCACAGGGCCCGAGCAGTACTTC	CASSFTGPEQYF	-	TRBV5-6	-	TRBJ2-7
TGTGCCAGCCATGGACTGTCCCAAGAGACCCAGTACTTC	CASHGLSQETQYF	-	TRBV5-4	-	TRBJ2-5
TGCGCCAGCAGACACCCACAGGGGGCGAAACCCTATGGCTACACCTTC	CASRHPQGAKPYGYTF	-	TRBV4-1	TRBD1	TRBJ1-2
TGTGCCTGGAATTTGGGGACAGGGACCTACGAGCAGTACTTC	CAWNLGTGTYEQYF	-	TRBV30	TRBD1	TRBJ2-7
TGTGCCAGCAGCGAAGGCAGGGGGCATTCTTGGAATTCACCCCTCCACTTT	CASSEGRGHSWNSPLHF	-	TRBV11-2	TRBD1	TRBJ1-6
TGTGCCAGCAGCCCCGGGTGGTCCTCGGCAGATACGCAGTATTTT	CASSPGWSSADTQYF	-	TRBV7-6	-	TRBJ2-3
TGTGCCAGCAGCCTCGGACAGGCCTACACTGAAGCTTTCTTT	CASSLGQAYTEAFF	once	TRBV6-5	TRBD1	TRBJ1-1
TGCGCCAGCAGCTTGGGAAGGGGGCGCGTGGAGACCCAGTACTTC	CASSLGRGRVETQYF	-	TRBV5-1	TRBD1	TRBJ2-5
TGTGCCAGCAGCCCCCGGGTGGGACAGGGGAACGAAAAACTGTTTTTT	CASSPRVGQGNEKLFF	-	TRBV5-5	TRBD1	TRBJ1-4
TGTGCCAGCAGCTTAGCCCGCGACAGGGGATTTAATTCACCCCTCCACTTT	CASSLARDRGFNSPLHF	-	TRBV11-2	TRBD1	TRBJ1-6
TGTGCCAGCACCCCAGGGGGTGGCTATAATTCACCCCTCCACTTT	CASTPGGGYNSPLHF	-	TRBV9	TRBD1	TRBJ1-6
TGTGCCATCATGGAGGGACGGCTCTCCTACAATGAGCAGTTCTTC	CAIMEGRLSYNEQFF	-	TRBV10-3	-	TRBJ2-1
TGTGCCAGCTCAACCGGGACAGGGGGAGGTGGCTACACCTTC	CASSTGTGGGGYTF	-	TRBV18	TRBD1	TRBJ1-2
TGTGCCAGTCTTAAGTCGAGCCAGGGCTCTGGCTACACCTTC	CASLKSSQGSGYTF	-	TRBV2	-	TRBJ1-2
TGTGCCAGTAGTATTGTAGGACTAGCGGGGGGGCGCACCGGGGAGCTGTTTTTT	CASSIVGLAGGRTGELFF	-	TRBV19	TRBD2	TRBJ2-2
TGTGCCAGCAGACCCAGACAGGGACTCACCGGGGAGCTGTTTTTT	CASRPRQGLTGELFF	-	TRBV6-6	-	TRBJ2-2
TGTGCCAGCAGTGTTGACAGGGGCACCGGGGAGCTGTTTTTT	CASSVDRGTGELFF	-	TRBV6-4	TRBD1	TRBJ2-2
TGTGCCAGCAGCTCCAACAGGGGACTTAACTATGGCTACACCTTC	CASSSNRGLNYGYTF	-	TRBV9	TRBD1	TRBJ1-2
TGTGCCAGCTCATTCCGAAAGGGGGCTGCCCAAGAGACCCAGTACTTC	CASSFRKGAAQETQYF	-	TRBV18	TRBD1	TRBJ2-5
TGCAGCACCTGGGACAGGGGGCAAGAGACCCAGTACTTC	CSTWDRGQETQYF	-	TRBV29-1	TRBD1	TRBJ2-5
TGTGCCAGCAGCACGCGACGCCGGACTTGGAATGAGCAGTTCTTC	CASSTRRRTWNEQFF	-	TRBV7-6	-	TRBJ2-1
TGCGCCAGCAAAGGACTAGCGGGGGACGATACGCAGTATTTT	CASKGLAGDDTQYF	-	TRBV10-2	TRBD2	TRBJ2-3
TGTGCCAGCAGTGAGGACAGGGGGAGCAATCAGCCCCAGCATTTT	CASSEDRGSNQPQHF	-	TRBV2	TRBD1	TRBJ1-5
TGTGCCAGCAGCCGTCGACATTCCGGGGAGCTGTTTTTT	CASSRRHSGELFF	-	TRBV12-3/TRBV12-4	-	TRBJ2-2
TGTGCCAGCAGTTTTGCGGGGGCCCAAGAGACCCAGTACTTC	CASSFAGAQETQYF	-	TRBV28	-	TRBJ2-5
TGTGCCAGCAGCCCATTACAGGGGGCGAACACTGAAGCTTTCTTT	CASSPLQGANTEAFF	-	TRBV11-3	TRBD1	TRBJ1-1